Following are 6 T cell receptor beta chains from one sample sequenced in a study of graft-versus-host responses after intestinal transplantation. Assay used: immunoSEQ multiplex PCR; TCRdb lists only in-frame clones, some missing. The sample shows tens of thousands of clones, 92% of them seen only once. The sample was PBMCs, taken 98 days after intestinal transplantation. Receptors were obtained from a human patient who received an intestinal transplant, so some T cells may come from the graft donor.

This clone is a singleton in its sample. The rearrangement joins TRBV11-2 to TRBJ2-2, with D unclear. CDR1 and CDR2 (germline): SGHAT, FQNNGV. V lost 5 bases and J lost 6, with 10 bases in between. CDR3 length equals 13 residues. CDR3 DNA: TGTGCCAGCAGCCAGGATGGCCCCGGGGAGCTGTTTTTT. This translates into CASSQDGPGELFF.

A single count supports this clone. This rearrangement joins TRBV30 to TRBJ1-1, with D possibly TRBD1 on 5 matching bases. The CDR3 has 17 amino acids. V lost 3 bases, J lost 0 bases, and 20 bases lay in between. Germline CDR1 and CDR2: GTSNPN and SVGIG (reference sequence). Here the CDR3 reads CAWRGVGDTTMNTEAFF. The CDR3 coding sequence is TGTGCCTGGAGAGGGGTGGGGGATACTACCATGAACACTGAAGCTTTCTTT.

This sequence joins TRBV7-9 and TRBJ1-1, with D uncertain. Germline CDR1 is SEHNR and CDR2 is FQNEAQ (reference sequence). V lost 3 bases to trimming and J lost 2 bases, with 4 bases between them. The CDR3 sequence is 12 residues long. The CDR3 reads CASSFKNTEAFF. DNA of the CDR3: TGTGCCAGCAGCTTTAAAAACACTGAAGCTTTCTTT.

The V call is TRBV27, the J call TRBJ2-7; 8 bases map to TRBD2. CDR3 size: 18 residues. Trimming removed 6 bases from V and 0 bases from J; junction bases left unmatched: 16. Per germline, CDR1 MNHEY and CDR2 SMNVEV (reference sequence). In DNA, the CDR3 is TGTGCCAGCAGCCCCGCTCGGCTAGCGGGTCCCCCCTCCTACGAGCAGTACTTC. Its protein is CASSPARLAGPPSYEQYF.

The chain recombines TRBV4-1 with TRBJ2-1, with 11 bases matching TRBD1. Looked up from germline, CDR1 is MGHRA and CDR2 is YSYEKL. V was pared by 4 bases and J by 6 bases, with 5 bases of the junction left unmatched. This CDR3 region has 15 residues. CDR3 protein: CASSRSGTGGNEQFF. CDR3 DNA: TGCGCCAGCAGCCGATCCGGGACAGGGGGCAATGAGCAGTTCTTC.

The chain is built from TRBV6-5 and TRBJ2-2; TRBD1 matches 7 bases. Germline loops: CDR1 MNHEY, CDR2 SVGAGI. CDR3 length equals 14 residues. After removal of 6 bases from V and 4 bases from J, the junction contained 5 bases not matched to a gene. In nucleotides, the CDR3 is TGTGCCAGCAGGAGGTCAGGGGGCACCGGGGAGCTGTTTTTT. Protein product: CASRRSGGTGELFF.